A selection of T cell receptor beta chains follows, all from one sample in a study of T cell repertoires in aging, cancer and after chemotherapy. Each CDR3 protein gets one entry after TCRdb re-called the multiplex PCR reads with MiXCR. The top ten hold roughly 45% of the sample, which has 4,500 to 6,000 distinct CDR3 sequences, 30% to 40% seen once. Input material: blood. The source of these receptors is a human donor with a blood cancer. Both conserved end residues are part of each CDR3. The D gene is left open where the match is weak. For some rows the clone size is stated as once, few or many, or as a class when expanded; others skip it.

>TRBJ2-2|few|.|TRBV6-1
CASSEDGGELFF
TGTGCCAGCAGTGAAGATGGGGGGGAGCTGTTTTTT
>TRBJ1-2|medium-sized|TRBD1|TRBV29-1
CSVAAGQSYYGYTF
TGCAGCGTGGCAGCGGGACAGTCTTACTATGGCTACACCTTC
>TRBJ1-3|.|.|TRBV12-3/TRBV12-4
CASSYDGGNSGNTIYF
TGTGCCAGCAGTTACGATGGGGGGAACTCTGGAAACACCATATATTTT
>TRBJ1-2|.|.|TRBV18
CASSPLDSLANYGYTF
TGTGCCAGCTCCCCGCTGGACAGCCTAGCTAACTATGGCTACACCTTC
>TRBJ2-6|large|TRBD1|TRBV6-6
CASSYAGTVISGANVLTF
TGTGCCAGCAGTTACGCCGGGACAGTGATATCTGGGGCCAACGTCCTGACTTTC
>TRBJ2-3|.|.|TRBV5-6
CASSPGSTSDTQYF
TGTGCCAGCAGCCCTGGGTCCACTTCAGATACGCAGTATTTT
>TRBJ2-7|few|.|TRBV19
CASSQTGTTYEQYF
TGTGCCAGTAGCCAAACCGGGACAACCTACGAGCAGTACTTC
>TRBJ2-1|.|.|TRBV12-3/TRBV12-4
CASSFEGSNEQFF
TGTGCCAGCAGTTTCGAAGGGTCCAATGAGCAGTTCTTC
>TRBJ2-2|few|.|TRBV6-5
CASSYSGGDGGELFF
TGTGCCAGCAGTTACTCAGGGGGAGACGGCGGGGAGCTGTTTTTT
>TRBJ2-1|few|.|TRBV14
CASSQVAVPQRFF
TGTGCCAGCAGCCAAGTCGCCGTTCCTCAGCGGTTCTTC
>TRBJ2-1|.|TRBD2|TRBV11-1
CASSNTSGGSGYNEQFF
TGTGCCAGCAGTAATACTAGCGGGGGTTCGGGCTACAATGAGCAGTTCTTC
>TRBJ1-3|.|.|TRBV7-9
CASSLGPSGNTIYF
TGTGCCAGCAGCTTAGGGCCCTCTGGAAACACCATTTATTTT
>TRBJ2-1|medium-sized|.|TRBV20-1
CSANRGYNEQFF
TGCAGTGCTAACCGGGGCTACAATGAGCAGTTCTTC
>TRBJ2-5|medium-sized|TRBD1|TRBV6-5
CASSSGQGFSETQYF
TGTGCCAGCAGTTCGGGACAGGGATTTTCGGAGACCCAGTACTTC
>TRBJ1-2|.|.|TRBV6-2/TRBV6-3
CASTQNYGYTF
TGTGCCAGCACCCAGAACTATGGCTACACCTTC
>TRBJ1-6|hyperexpanded|.|TRBV30
CAWTAVGVKSPLHF
TGTGCCTGGACCGCGGTTGGGGTTAAATCACCCCTCCACTTT
>TRBJ1-5|once|TRBD1|TRBV12-3/TRBV12-4
CASSPIDRGEEQPQHF
TGTGCCAGCAGTCCAATTGACAGGGGTGAGGAACAGCCCCAGCATTTT
>TRBJ1-2|.|.|TRBV6-5
CASSYINQGRNGYTF
TGTGCCAGCAGTTACATAAACCAGGGCCGGAATGGCTACACCTTC
>TRBJ2-7|.|TRBD1|TRBV19
CASSIGNRGRSYEQYF
TGTGCCAGTAGTATAGGGAACAGGGGAAGATCCTACGAGCAGTACTTC
>TRBJ1-6|.|.|TRBV19
CVSSETWGTGPPLHF
TGTGTCAGTAGTGAGACGTGGGGGACGGGGCCACCCCTCCACTTT
>TRBJ2-7|.|.|TRBV27
CASSLWRRQTYEQYF
TGTGCCAGCAGTTTATGGCGGCGGCAGACCTACGAGCAGTACTTC
>TRBJ2-1|medium-sized|TRBD2|TRBV20-1
CSARVRASGGEIFF
TGCAGTGCTAGAGTTAGGGCCAGCGGGGGTGAGATTTTCTTC
>TRBJ1-1|medium-sized|TRBD1|TRBV12-3/TRBV12-4
CASTQGVVEAFF
TGTGCCAGCACACAGGGGGTAGTTGAAGCTTTCTTT
>TRBJ1-6|.|TRBD1|TRBV5-6
CASSPGTGSRGLHF
TGTGCCAGCAGCCCCGGGACAGGCTCGCGGGGGCTCCACTTT
>TRBJ2-5|.|TRBD1|TRBV5-5
CASSFPTGGWGTQYF
TGTGCCAGCAGCTTCCCCACAGGGGGCTGGGGGACCCAGTACTTC
>TRBJ1-6|.|.|TRBV28
CASSYLSRERSPLHF
TGTGCCAGCAGTTACTTATCCAGGGAGAGGTCACCCCTCCACTTT
>TRBJ2-1|.|TRBD1|TRBV6-1
CASTQSGRGLNEQFF
TGTGCCAGCACTCAGAGCGGCAGGGGGCTCAATGAGCAGTTCTTC
>TRBJ1-3|.|.|TRBV6-1
CASSEEDIFSGNTIYF
TGTGCCAGCAGTGAGGAGGACATTTTCTCTGGAAACACCATATATTTT